This T cell receptor (beta chain) was recovered during a study of OX40 agonist ivuxolimab in advanced cancers. On this clone: Its antigen is not known.

The method was immunoSEQ multiplex PCR; TCRdb's version includes in-frame clones alone and lacks a portion of them. Here the sample spans 75,000 or so clones, 80% to 90% being singletons. Baseline, cycle 4 day 1, and cycle 7 day 1 were the blood sampling points. J was trimmed by 8 bases and V by 3 bases; bases with no gene match: 7. CDR3 length: 15 amino acids. Germline V gives CDR1 SEHNR, CDR2 FQNEAQ (reference sequence). Findings and limits, study-wide: Within 6 weeks, CD4+ and CD8+ blood T cells expanded clonally at 0.1 to 3.0 mg/kg. Averaged across samples, CD8+ T cells carried more expanded clones than CD4+ did.

This TCR was recovered from an adult with an advanced solid tumor such as melanoma, head and neck, liver or kidney cancer. This chain connects TRBV7-9 to TRBJ2-3, with 11 bases aligning to TRBD2. The material sequenced was CD4+ or CD8+ T cells sorted from blood, taken in a trial of the OX40 agonist ivuxolimab. In DNA form, the CDR3 reads TGTGCCAGCAGCTTCCTGACTAGCGGGATAGGTACGCAGTATTTT. It is translated as CASSFLTSGIGTQYF.